A selection of T cell receptor beta chains follows, all from one sample in a study of T cells in Graves' hyperthyroidism and ophthalmopathy. One entry per CDR3 protein, called by TCRdb with MiXCR from the multiplex PCR reads. This table holds about 480,000 distinct CDR3 sequences, approximately 25% found once. Sequenced input: blood. The receptors stem from a woman aged 25-40 years with Graves' ophthalmopathy. CDR3s include the opening cysteine and the closing phenylalanine or tryptophan. The D gene is left open where the match is weak.

D: -
V: TRBV6-1
CDR3: CASRDTDYEQYF

D: TRBD1
V: TRBV12-3/TRBV12-4
CDR3: CASRGTVDNQPQHF

D: -
V: TRBV11-2
CDR3: CASSFVGGAGTEAFF

D: TRBD1
V: TRBV12-3/TRBV12-4
CDR3: CASSLAGSDRGTEAFF

D: -
V: TRBV15
CDR3: CATSRELNQGLEQYF

D: -
V: TRBV4-2
CDR3: CASSQGGIQETQYF

D: TRBD1
V: TRBV12-5
CDR3: CASGLVPGQGGYGYTF

D: TRBD1
V: TRBV7-9
CDR3: CASSLLDRDYEQYF

D: -
V: TRBV6-2/TRBV6-3
CDR3: CASSYKQDTEAFF

D: TRBD1
V: TRBV9
CDR3: CASSQPLLGGSTGELFF

D: -
V: TRBV6-2/TRBV6-3
CDR3: CACSPKFATGELFF

D: -
V: TRBV7-9
CDR3: CASSSESLEQYF

D: -
V: TRBV20-1
CDR3: CSARDPPTGNYGYTF

D: TRBD1
V: TRBV24-1
CDR3: CATSDPPTGNGYTF

D: TRBD1
V: TRBV20-1
CDR3: CSVLTGAGEQYF

D: TRBD1
V: TRBV6-5
CDR3: CASSSGTGKTEAFF

D: TRBD1
V: TRBV12-5
CDR3: CASGLDKGQGYQETQYF

D: -
V: TRBV27
CDR3: CASRLLAQETQYF

D: TRBD2
V: TRBV6-4
CDR3: CASRITGTSGGISYEQYF

D: TRBD1
V: TRBV12-3/TRBV12-4
CDR3: CASSWKGGLAFF

D: -
V: TRBV6-2/TRBV6-3
CDR3: CASSFSPGREYGYTF

D: -
V: TRBV15
CDR3: CATSRPEPRFAQVNYGYTF

D: -
V: TRBV20-1
CDR3: CSARGDPAWDTQYF

D: TRBD1
V: TRBV20-1
CDR3: CSARDKGQGGTEAFF

D: TRBD1
V: TRBV27
CDR3: CASSTYTGDQPQHF

D: -
V: TRBV28
CDR3: CASSLFPSGNTIYF

D: -
V: TRBV6-1
CDR3: CASSEAHGRETQYF

D: -
V: TRBV10-2
CDR3: CASSGGVFGNQPQHF

D: -
V: TRBV28
CDR3: CASRTPQGIGTEAFF

D: TRBD2
V: TRBV28
CDR3: CASRPREGVIYEQYF

D: -
V: TRBV12-3/TRBV12-4
CDR3: CASSSRGGTEAFF

D: TRBD2
V: TRBV6-5
CDR3: CASSYRRGGPLYEQYF

D: -
V: TRBV18
CDR3: CASSPQTAGKFYEQYF

D: -
V: TRBV20-1
CDR3: CSARDRGGWTEAFF

D: -
V: TRBV6-5
CDR3: CASRRKAGLNTEAFF

D: -
V: TRBV20-1
CDR3: CSASLTGELFF

D: TRBD1
V: TRBV5-6
CDR3: CASSGDSSDTGELFF